Below are 21 T cell receptor beta chains sequenced from a single sample in a study of blood T cell repertoires in COVID-19. TCRdb's copy holds only in-frame clones and misses some; the assay was immunoSEQ multiplex PCR. Of approximately 180,000 clones listed, around 73% were seen once; the top ten hold roughly 17%. The sequenced material came from PBMCs or T cells enriched from blood (not recorded which). The receptors shown here come from a woman in her forties or fifties who had recovered from COVID-19.

V usage is TRBV5-5 and J usage is TRBJ2-7; TRBD1 is a possible D gene (6 bases). The germline CDR1 and CDR2 sequences are SGHKS and YYEKEE (reference sequence). The germline V and J ends were trimmed by 3 bases and 2 bases, with 12 bases remaining between them. This CDR3 has 14 amino acids. The CDR3 sequence is CASSSLQGTYEQYF. DNA for the CDR3: TGTGCCAGCAGCTCGCTACAGGGAACCTACGAGCAGTACTTC.

This clone was seen just once. The chain combines TRBV28 with TRBJ1-4, with D perhaps TRBD1 (5 bases). Germline CDR1 and CDR2: MDHEN and SYDVKM. The CDR3 spans 15 residues. Trimming pared 6 bases from V and 8 bases from J, leaving 19 bases between. DNA of the CDR3: TGTGCCAGCAGGAACGAAGGGGTTCCAGGAGAAAAACTGTTTTTT. It yields the protein CASRNEGVPGEKLFF. The full variable domain, completed using reference TRBV28 and TRBJ1-4, is DVKVTQSSRYLVKRTGEKVFLECVQDMDHENMFWYRQDPGLGLRLIYFSYDVKMKEKGDIPEGYSVSREKKERFSLILESASTNQTSMYLCASRNEGVPGEKLFFGSGTQLSVL.

The sample holds a few counts of this clone. The chain couples TRBV2 to TRBJ2-3; 8 nucleotides agree with TRBD2. J lost 2 bases, V lost 4 bases, and 8 bases had no gene match. There are 16 residues in the CDR3. Germline V gene sequence: CDR1 SNHLY, CDR2 FYNNEI. The CDR3 protein is CASSAGTRRDTDTQYF. The CDR3 coding sequence is TGTGCCAGCAGTGCCGGGACTAGAAGAGACACAGATACGCAGTATTTT.

V and J are TRBV9 and TRBJ1-2; D gene uncertain. CDR1 and CDR2 from the germline V gene are SGDLS and YYNGEE. Trimming took 0 bases from V and 5 from J, leaving 11 bases between them. The CDR3 contains 14 residues. This chain's CDR3 is CASSVGVGRYGYTF. CDR3 bases: TGTGCCAGCAGCGTAGGGGTGGGCAGGTATGGCTACACCTTC.

The chain couples TRBV4-2 to TRBJ2-5; D remains unclear. The CDR3 loop spans 14 amino acids. CDR1 LGHNA and CDR2 YNFKEQ come from the germline V gene. Deletions cut 2 bases from V and 5 bases from J, with 12 bases between. CDR3 loop: CASSQTGSWETQYF. CDR3 nucleotides: TGTGCCAGCAGCCAAACCGGGTCTTGGGAGACCCAGTACTTC.

The chain couples TRBV6-5 to TRBJ2-7; D remains ambiguous. This CDR3 is built from 13 residues. CDR1 MNHEY and CDR2 SVGAGI come from the germline V gene. V shed 6 bases and J shed 0 bases, with 9 bases lying between them. In DNA form, the CDR3 reads TGTGCCAGCAGGGCACAAAGCTCCTACGAGCAGTACTTC. As protein: CASRAQSSYEQYF.

J is TRBJ2-2 and V is TRBV7-2, with D perhaps matching TRBD2 (7 bases). Looked up from germline, CDR1 is SGHTA and CDR2 is FQGNSA. Trimming shortened V by 5 bases and J by 0 bases, and 13 bases separated the two germline ends. The CDR3 is 16 residues long. The CDR3 sequence is CASSPAGTTNTGELFF. CDR3 DNA sequence: TGTGCCAGCAGCCCAGCGGGGACAACGAACACCGGGGAGCTGTTTTTT.

The chain is built from TRBV10-3 and TRBJ2-3, with 9 bases fitting TRBD2. Trimming took 5 bases from V and 0 from J; bases not matched to a gene: 9. Germline-derived CDR1 and CDR2 are ENHRY and SYGVKD. This CDR3 region has 17 residues. The CDR3 loop reads CAISTLSGSASTDTQYF. The CDR3 coding sequence is TGTGCCATCAGTACTCTTAGCGGGAGCGCTAGCACAGATACGCAGTATTTT.

This chain links TRBV11-2 with TRBJ2-5; the D gene is possibly TRBD1 (5 bases). The CDR3 spans 14 residues. CDR1 SGHAT and CDR2 FQNNGV come from the germline V gene. Trimming left V 3 bases short and J 5 bases short, with 13 bases between. The CDR3 is CASSFQGGVETQYF. The CDR3 DNA is TGTGCCAGCAGCTTCCAGGGTGGGGTCGAGACCCAGTACTTC.

Of note for this clone: One end of the junction fails to match germline, which may point to a read error. V is TRBV28 and J is TRBJ1-2; D is undetermined. This CDR3 is 12 amino acids long. Germline V lookup: CDR1 MDHEN, CDR2 SYDVKM. The CDR3 sequence is CASSLNNFGYTF. DNA for the CDR3: TGTGCCAGCAGTTTAAATAACTTTGGCTACACCTTC.

The genes are TRBV18 and TRBJ2-7; 7 bases match TRBD2. The J segment lost 6 bases and the V segment lost 1 base, leaving 15 bases of the junction unmatched. Per the germline V gene, CDR1 is KGHSH and CDR2 is LQKENI. CDR3 length: 17 residues. The CDR3 reads CASSPRLPTAGVSEQYF. CDR3 nucleotides: TGTGCCAGCTCACCACGGTTACCAACTGCGGGGGTCAGCGAGCAGTACTTC.

This sequence joins TRBV27 and TRBJ2-7; D may be TRBD1 (6 bases). CDR3 length equals 13 residues. With 5 bases removed from V and 1 base from J, the gap between germline ends came to 9 bases. CDR1 and CDR2 (germline): MNHEY, SMNVEV (reference sequence). CDR3 in amino acids: CASSRTVSYEQYF. Here the CDR3 DNA reads TGTGCCAGCAGTAGGACAGTTTCCTACGAGCAGTACTTC.

There are a few counts of this clone. V is TRBV4-2 and J is TRBJ2-5; 8 nucleotides agree with TRBD2. There are 15 residues in the CDR3. Trimming removed 1 base from V and 4 bases from J; junction bases left unmatched: 5. Germline CDR1 is LGHNA and CDR2 is YNFKEQ. CDR3 loop: CASSQGAGARETQYF. As DNA, the CDR3 is TGTGCCAGCAGCCAAGGAGCGGGAGCGCGAGAGACCCAGTACTTC.

The V and J genes are TRBV30 and TRBJ2-7; D is uncertain. Germline V gene sequence: CDR1 GTSNPN, CDR2 SVGIG (reference sequence). The CDR3 spans 15 residues. V lost 2 bases to trimming and J lost 5 bases, with 19 bases between them. The CDR3 spells CAWSPGRSLVHEQYF. CDR3 nucleotides: TGTGCCTGGAGTCCCGGCAGGTCCCTTGTCCACGAGCAGTACTTC. The whole variable domain, filled in from reference TRBV30 and TRBJ2-7, reads SQTIHQWPATLVQPVGSPLSLECTVEGTSNPNLYWYRQAAGRGLQLLFYSVGIGQISSEVPQNLSASRPQDRQFILSSKKLLLSDSGFYLCAWSPGRSLVHEQYFGPGTRLTVT.

For the CDR3, the DNA is TGTGCCAGCAGGAGCCCCTCTGGAAACACCATATATTTT. Translating gives CASRSPSGNTIYF. The rearrangement uses TRBV28 and TRBJ1-3, with no clear D. Germline CDR1 and CDR2: MDHEN and SYDVKM. V was trimmed by 6 bases and J by 0 bases, leaving 6 bases between them. This CDR3 is built from 13 residues.

This chain uses TRBV14 with TRBJ2-7, with TRBD1 matching over 10 bases. Germline assignment: CDR1 SGHDN and CDR2 FVKESK. This CDR3 is built from 14 residues. J gave up 4 bases and V 4 bases, and 4 bases lay outside the gene matches. The CDR3 DNA reads TGTGCCAGCAGCCTTTGGACAGGGGGGTACGAGCAGTACTTC. This gives the protein CASSLWTGGYEQYF.

This sequence joins TRBV3-1 (or the pseudogene TRBV3-2) and TRBJ2-7; 8 positions match TRBD2. The germline gives CDR1 LGHDT, CDR2 YNNKEL (reference sequence). Trimming cost V 4 bases and J 7 bases; bases outside gene matches: 6. The CDR3 length is 13 residues. CDR3 nucleotides: TGTGCCAGCAGCCCGGGACTAGATCGTGAGCAGTACTTC. Translation: CASSPGLDREQYF.

This clone was counted only a few times. V is TRBV7-9 and J is TRBJ1-6; a possible D gene is TRBD1 (5 bases). The CDR3 consists of 14 residues. The V and J ends lost 7 bases and 7 bases respectively, with 14 bases between them. The germline V gene encodes CDR1 SEHNR and CDR2 FQNEAQ (reference sequence). The CDR3 DNA follows: TGTGCCAGCACTAAAGACAGACTAAATTCACCCCTCCACTTT. It is translated as CASTKDRLNSPLHF. Full variable domain (missing parts from reference TRBV7-9 and TRBJ1-6): DTGVSQNPRHKITKRGQNVTFRCDPISEHNRLYWYRQTLGQGPEFLTYFQNEAQLEKSRLLSDRFSAERPKGSFSTLEIQRTEQGDSAMYLCASTKDRLNSPLHFGNGTRLTVT.

J is TRBJ1-1 and V is TRBV10-3; 7 nucleotides match TRBD1. Germline V gene data show CDR1 as ENHRY and CDR2 as SYGVKD. This CDR3 is built from 14 residues. V lost 2 bases, J lost 6 bases, and 6 bases stayed unmatched. The CDR3 loop is CAISEGQASSEAFF. In nucleotides, the CDR3 is TGTGCCATCAGTGAGGGACAGGCTTCGTCTGAAGCTTTCTTT.

V is TRBV28 and J is TRBJ1-3, with a tentative D call TRBD1 (6 bases). The V end lost 5 bases, the J end lost 1 base, and 15 bases lay between the germline ends. Germline CDR1 MDHEN, CDR2 SYDVKM. The CDR3 spans 16 residues. The CDR3 DNA is TGTGCCAGCAGTGATCCAGGGGTTAGATCTGGAAACACCATATATTTT. Its translation is CASSDPGVRSGNTIYF.

This clone has only a few counts. V usage is TRBV11-2 and J usage is TRBJ2-3, with TRBD1 matching over 7 bases. The CDR3 length is 14 residues. In germline, CDR1 is SGHAT, CDR2 FQNNGV. V was pared by 7 bases and J by 2 bases, with 6 bases of the junction left unmatched. CDR3 loop: CASKGGLTTDTQYF. DNA of the CDR3: TGTGCCAGCAAAGGGGGCTTAACCACAGATACGCAGTATTTT. Looking up the rest from reference TRBV11-2 and TRBJ2-3 gives the full variable domain: EAGVAQSPRYKIIEKRQSVAFWCNPISGHATLYWYQQILGQGPKLLIQFQNNGVVDDSQLPKDRFSAERLKGVDSTLKIQPAKLEDSAVYLCASKGGLTTDTQYFGPGTRLTVL.